Reported below is one T cell receptor beta chain. Each PCR received spiked synthetic TCR analog templates. Profiling relied on immunoSEQ multiplex PCR, and the TCRdb table lists in-frame clones only, not all of them. The table shows approximately 36,000 clones, with about four fifths occurring only once. These data come from a study of PD-L1 blockade in urothelial cancer. Whole-study context: Blood was analyzed 3 weeks (second dose) and 6 weeks after treatment start.

The CDR3 consists of 13 residues. Deletions cut 5 bases from V and 2 bases from J, with 12 bases between. CDR1 and CDR2 (germline): SQVTM, ANQGSEA. Time point of the sample: peripheral blood 6 weeks after treatment start. Sample numbers ranged from 1 to 8 per patient, encompassing pretreatment and on-treatment collections. This TCR was sampled from a middle-aged man with urothelial cancer. The V gene is TRBV29-1, the J gene TRBJ2-5; D may be TRBD1 (6 bases). The source was PBMCs, collected around atezolizumab (anti-PD-L1) treatment. CDR3 in DNA: TGCAGCGTTCGAGGGGACATGCAAGAGACCCAGTACTTC. As protein: CSVRGDMQETQYF.